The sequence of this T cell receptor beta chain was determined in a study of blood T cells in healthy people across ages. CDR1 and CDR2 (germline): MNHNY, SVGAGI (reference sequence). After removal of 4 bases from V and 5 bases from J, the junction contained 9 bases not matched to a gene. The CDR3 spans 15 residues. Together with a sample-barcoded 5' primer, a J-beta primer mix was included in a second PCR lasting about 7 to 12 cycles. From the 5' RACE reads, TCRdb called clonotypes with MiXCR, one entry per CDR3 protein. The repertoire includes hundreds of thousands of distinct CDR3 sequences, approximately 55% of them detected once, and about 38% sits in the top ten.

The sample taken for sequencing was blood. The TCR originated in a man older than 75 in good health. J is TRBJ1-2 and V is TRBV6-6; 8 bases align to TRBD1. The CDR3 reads CASSCSAGGSYGYTF. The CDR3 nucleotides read TGTGCCAGCAGTTGCAGCGCAGGGGGCTCATATGGCTACACCTTC.